This is a list of T cell receptor beta chains from one sample in a study of patients and donors after allogeneic stem cell transplantation. One entry per CDR3 protein, called by TCRdb with MiXCR from the RT-PCR reads. The table lists 70,000 to 75,000 distinct CDR3 sequences, about 30% of them singletons. Source material: blood, either unsorted or a sorted T cell fraction (not recorded which). The receptor source for this set is a human donor who was either an allogeneic HSCT recipient or a stem cell or donor lymphocyte infusion donor (not recorded which). It is not recorded whose cells these are; they may come from a transplant donor. CDR3s include the opening cysteine and the closing phenylalanine or tryptophan. Fields, in order: D gene, clone size, V gene, J gene, CDR3 DNA, CDR3 protein. A D gene is named only where the DNA matches it firmly. Size values are once, few and many counts, or a class for expanded clones, and some rows have none.

.	.	TRBV7-2	TRBJ1-5	TGTGCCAGCAGCGTTCAGAATCAGCCCCAGCATTTT	CASSVQNQPQHF
.	.	TRBV12-3/TRBV12-4	TRBJ1-5	TGTGCCAGCAGTTTAGGGCCCCAGCCCCAGCATTTT	CASSLGPQPQHF
TRBD1	few	TRBV5-5	TRBJ2-1	TGTGCCAGCAGCTTGGCCAAGTCGGGACAGGGGATAAATGAGCAGTTCTTC	CASSLAKSGQGINEQFF
.	once	TRBV29-1	TRBJ2-7	TGCAGCGTTGAAGCCCTTGGGGCCTACGAGCAGTACTTC	CSVEALGAYEQYF
.	.	TRBV5-5	TRBJ1-1	TGTGCCAGCAGCTTGCTGCCGAACACTGAAGCTTTCTTT	CASSLLPNTEAFF
.	.	TRBV11-2	TRBJ2-3	TGTGCCAGCAGCTCTAGACACATACACACAGATACGCAGTATTTT	CASSSRHIHTDTQYF
TRBD2	few	TRBV9	TRBJ2-3	TGTGCCAGCAGCGTGACTAGCGTCACAGATACGCAGTATTTT	CASSVTSVTDTQYF
TRBD1	few	TRBV6-1	TRBJ2-7	TGTGCCAGCAGTGAAAGCCCTACAGGGGGTTACGAGCAGTACTTC	CASSESPTGGYEQYF
.	.	TRBV4-3	TRBJ2-7	TGCGCCAGCAGCCAGACGAAGGGGGGCGTATACGAGCAGTACTTC	CASSQTKGGVYEQYF
TRBD1	.	TRBV5-5	TRBJ1-1	TGTGCCAGCAGCATACAGGGGAACCAGAGAGCTTTCTTT	CASSIQGNQRAFF
.	few	TRBV11-2	TRBJ1-1	TGTGCCAGCAGCTTACGGCGGTTGAACACTGAAGCTTTCTTT	CASSLRRLNTEAFF
.	.	TRBV5-1	TRBJ2-1	TGCGCCAGCAGCTTCGCGTACAATGAGCAGTTCTTC	CASSFAYNEQFF
TRBD1	many	TRBV2	TRBJ1-2	TGTGCCAGCAGTGAACAACAGGGGATTTTTGATGGCTACACCTTC	CASSEQQGIFDGYTF
TRBD1	.	TRBV6-5	TRBJ2-7	TGTGCCAGCAGTTCATGGGACAGTTCCTACGAGCAGTACTTC	CASSSWDSSYEQYF
.	few	TRBV2	TRBJ1-4	TGTGCCAGCAGACGGACAGATGAAAAACTGTTTTTT	CASRRTDEKLFF
.	few	TRBV10-3	TRBJ1-4	TGTGCCATCAGCCCGGATGGGACTAATGAAAAACTGTTTTTT	CAISPDGTNEKLFF
.	few	TRBV9	TRBJ2-2	TGTGCCAGCAGCGATTCCCGCAGGGATTGGGACACCGGGGAGCTGTTTTTT	CASSDSRRDWDTGELFF
.	.	TRBV7-3	TRBJ2-1	TGTGCCAGCAGCATGGGCAGGGCAGACAATGAGCAGTTCTTC	CASSMGRADNEQFF
TRBD1	.	TRBV11-1	TRBJ1-2	TGTGCCAGCAGCTTAAGGGACAGCTATGGCTACACCTTC	CASSLRDSYGYTF
.	.	TRBV5-1	TRBJ2-7	TGCGCCAGCAGCTTCTACAGGGACGAGCAGTACTTC	CASSFYRDEQYF
.	.	TRBV20-1	TRBJ2-4	TGCAGTGCTAGTACCCCCAGGTCGAAAAACATTCAGTACTTC	CSASTPRSKNIQYF
TRBD2	.	TRBV20-1	TRBJ2-7	TGCAGTGCTGGAGGGACTAGCGGGAGAAACGAGCAGTACTTC	CSAGGTSGRNEQYF
.	.	TRBV4-1	TRBJ1-2	TGCGCCAGCAGCCAAGAAGAACAAATCGGTGACGGCTACACCTTC	CASSQEEQIGDGYTF
.	few	TRBV6-5	TRBJ2-3	TGTGCCAGCAGTTACTCGGGCATGACAGATACGCAGTATTTT	CASSYSGMTDTQYF
.	few	TRBV21-1	TRBJ2-7	TGTGCCAGCAGCAAGGACAAGTACTTC	CASSKDKYF
.	.	TRBV5-1	TRBJ2-6	TGCGCCAGCAGCACGACATACTCTGGGGCCGACGTCCTGACTTTC	CASSTTYSGADVLTF
.	many	TRBV20-1	TRBJ1-2	TGCAGTGCTAGAGTTGGGTACGACTATGGCTACACCTTC	CSARVGYDYGYTF
.	few	TRBV7-2	TRBJ2-3	TGTGCCAGCAGCTTCCTAGATACGCAGTATTTT	CASSFLDTQYF
.	few	TRBV5-5	TRBJ2-5	TGTGCCAGCAGCTCCAGGGTGTGGGAGACCCAGTACTTC	CASSSRVWETQYF
.	.	TRBV10-3	TRBJ1-2	TGTGCCATCAGGACAGTCGATGGCTACACCTTC	CAIRTVDGYTF
.	.	TRBV20-1	TRBJ1-4	TGCAGTACAACCGTTGGGGAAAAACTGTTTTTT	CSTTVGEKLFF
TRBD1	few	TRBV27	TRBJ1-1	TGTGCCAGCAGTTCCCGGGACAGGGGGCGCCCCACTGAAGCTTTCTTT	CASSSRDRGRPTEAFF
.	.	TRBV7-9	TRBJ1-2	TGTGCCAGCAGCACTTCTAAACAGAGGCACTATGGCTACACCTTC	CASSTSKQRHYGYTF
TRBD1	.	TRBV4-2	TRBJ1-2	TGTGCCAGCAGCCACACCGGGACAGGGGACTATGGCTACACCTTC	CASSHTGTGDYGYTF
.	.	TRBV21-1	TRBJ2-5	TGTGCCAGCAGCAAAGCGCTACAGAACCAGACTAGCAAGACCCAGTACTTC	CASSKALQNQTSKTQYF
TRBD1	.	TRBV5-1	TRBJ1-1	TGCGCCAGCAGCTTGGTTGGGACAGTCGAAGCTTTCTTT	CASSLVGTVEAFF
.	few	TRBV4-1	TRBJ1-2	TGCGCCAGCAGCCAAGAGTTAGGGGTATATGGCTACACCTTC	CASSQELGVYGYTF
.	.	TRBV7-8	TRBJ1-5	TGTGCCAGCAGCTTAGCCCTTAATCAGCCCCAGCATTTT	CASSLALNQPQHF
.	many	TRBV5-1	TRBJ2-5	TGCGCCAGCAGCTTGGTACAGGGTCAGGAGACCCAGTACTTC	CASSLVQGQETQYF
.	many	TRBV7-2	TRBJ2-1	TGTGCCAGCAGCTTTCAGGTGGGTGAGCAGTTCTTC	CASSFQVGEQFF
.	.	TRBV10-2	TRBJ2-5	TGCGCCAGCAGGCCGGGTGAAGAGACCCAGTACTTC	CASRPGEETQYF